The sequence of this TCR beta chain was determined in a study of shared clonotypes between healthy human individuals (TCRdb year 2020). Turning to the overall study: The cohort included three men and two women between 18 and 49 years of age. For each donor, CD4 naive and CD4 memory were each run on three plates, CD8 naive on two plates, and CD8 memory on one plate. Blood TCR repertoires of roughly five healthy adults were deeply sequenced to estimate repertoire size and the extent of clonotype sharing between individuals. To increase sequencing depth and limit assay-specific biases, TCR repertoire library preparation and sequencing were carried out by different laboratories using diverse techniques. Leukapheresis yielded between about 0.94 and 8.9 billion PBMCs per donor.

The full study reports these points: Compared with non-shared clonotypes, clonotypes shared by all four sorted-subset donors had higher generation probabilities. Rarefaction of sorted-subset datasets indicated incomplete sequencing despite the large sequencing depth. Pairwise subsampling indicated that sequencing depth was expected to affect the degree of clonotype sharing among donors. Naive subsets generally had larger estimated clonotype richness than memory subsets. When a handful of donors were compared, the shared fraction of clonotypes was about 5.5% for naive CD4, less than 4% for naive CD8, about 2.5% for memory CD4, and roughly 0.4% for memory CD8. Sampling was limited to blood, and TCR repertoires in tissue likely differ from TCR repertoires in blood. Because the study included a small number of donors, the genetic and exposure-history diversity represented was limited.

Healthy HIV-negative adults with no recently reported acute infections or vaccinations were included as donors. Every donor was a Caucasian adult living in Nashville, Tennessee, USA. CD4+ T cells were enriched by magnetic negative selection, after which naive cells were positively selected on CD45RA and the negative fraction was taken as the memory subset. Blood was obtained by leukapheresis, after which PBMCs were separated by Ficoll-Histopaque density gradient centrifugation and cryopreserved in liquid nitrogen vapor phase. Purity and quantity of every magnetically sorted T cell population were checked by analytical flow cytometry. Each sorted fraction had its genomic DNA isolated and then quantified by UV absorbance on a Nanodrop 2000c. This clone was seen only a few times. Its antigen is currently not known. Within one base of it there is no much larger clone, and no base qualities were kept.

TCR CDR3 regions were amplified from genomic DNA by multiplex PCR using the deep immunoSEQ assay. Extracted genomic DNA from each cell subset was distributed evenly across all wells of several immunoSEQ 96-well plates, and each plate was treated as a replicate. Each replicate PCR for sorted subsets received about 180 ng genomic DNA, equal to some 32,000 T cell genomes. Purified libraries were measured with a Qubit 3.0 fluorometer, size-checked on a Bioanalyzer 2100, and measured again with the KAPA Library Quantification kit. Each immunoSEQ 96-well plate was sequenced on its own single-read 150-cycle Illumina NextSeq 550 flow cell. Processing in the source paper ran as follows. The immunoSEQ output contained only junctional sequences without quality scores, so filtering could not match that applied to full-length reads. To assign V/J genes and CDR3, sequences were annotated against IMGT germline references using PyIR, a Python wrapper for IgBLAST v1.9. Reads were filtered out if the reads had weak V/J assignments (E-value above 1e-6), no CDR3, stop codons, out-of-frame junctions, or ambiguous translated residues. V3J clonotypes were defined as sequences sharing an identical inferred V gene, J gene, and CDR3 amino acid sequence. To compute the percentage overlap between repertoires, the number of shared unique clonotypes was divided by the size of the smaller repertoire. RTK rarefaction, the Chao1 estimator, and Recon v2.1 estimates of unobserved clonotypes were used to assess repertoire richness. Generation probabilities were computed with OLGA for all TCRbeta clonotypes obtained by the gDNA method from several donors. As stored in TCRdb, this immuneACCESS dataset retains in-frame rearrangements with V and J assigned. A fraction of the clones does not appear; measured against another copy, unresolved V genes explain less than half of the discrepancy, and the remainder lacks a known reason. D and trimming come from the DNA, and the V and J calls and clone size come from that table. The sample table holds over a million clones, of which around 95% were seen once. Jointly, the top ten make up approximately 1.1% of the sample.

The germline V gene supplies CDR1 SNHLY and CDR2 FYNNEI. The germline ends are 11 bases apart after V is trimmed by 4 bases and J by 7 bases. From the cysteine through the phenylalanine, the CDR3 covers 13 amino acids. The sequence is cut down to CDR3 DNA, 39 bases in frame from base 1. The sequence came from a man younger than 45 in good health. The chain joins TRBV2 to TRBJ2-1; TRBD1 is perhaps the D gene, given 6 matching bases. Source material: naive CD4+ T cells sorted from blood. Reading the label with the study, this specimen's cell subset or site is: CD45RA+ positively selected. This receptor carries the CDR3 CASSAQGFNEQFF. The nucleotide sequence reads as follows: TGTGCCAGCAGTGCCCAGGGGTTTAATGAGCAGTTCTTC.